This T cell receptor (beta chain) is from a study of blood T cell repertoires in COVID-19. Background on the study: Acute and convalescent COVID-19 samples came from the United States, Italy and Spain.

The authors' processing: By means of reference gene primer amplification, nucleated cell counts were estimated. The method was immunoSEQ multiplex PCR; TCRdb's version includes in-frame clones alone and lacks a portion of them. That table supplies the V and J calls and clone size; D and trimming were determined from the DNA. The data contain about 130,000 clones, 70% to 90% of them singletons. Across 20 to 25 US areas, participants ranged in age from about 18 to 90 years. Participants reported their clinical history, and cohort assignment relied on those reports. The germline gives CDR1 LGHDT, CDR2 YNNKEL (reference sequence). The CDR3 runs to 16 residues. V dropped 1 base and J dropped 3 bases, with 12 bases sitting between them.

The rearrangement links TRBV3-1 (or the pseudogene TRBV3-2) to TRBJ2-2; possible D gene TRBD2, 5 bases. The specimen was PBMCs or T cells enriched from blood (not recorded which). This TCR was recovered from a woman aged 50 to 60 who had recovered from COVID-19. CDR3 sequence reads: CASSQGSGLDTGELFF. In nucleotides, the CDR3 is TGTGCCAGCAGCCAAGGTTCGGGGTTGGACACCGGGGAGCTGTTTTTT.